These T cell receptor beta chains were read from a single sample in a study of blood T cell repertoires in COVID-19. Some clones are missing from TCRdb's copy, which holds only in-frame ones; the method was immunoSEQ multiplex PCR. In the table there are tens of thousands of clones, more than 75% of which are singletons. The sequenced material came from peripheral blood. The receptors were gathered from a man between 65 and 80 years old with acute or convalescent COVID-19. Both conserved end residues are part of each CDR3. A D gene is named only where the DNA matches it firmly. Size values are once, few and many counts, or a class for expanded clones, and some rows have none.

j_gene | abundance | d_gene | v_gene | CDR3aa | CDR3nt
TRBJ2-5 | NA | NA | TRBV7-9 | CASTTIGKTQYF | TGTGCCAGCACTACCATCGGGAAGACCCAGTACTTC
TRBJ2-1 | NA | TRBD2 | TRBV5-1 | CASSLVSGRDYNEQFF | TGCGCCAGCAGCTTGGTTTCAGGGAGGGACTACAATGAGCAGTTCTTC
TRBJ1-4 | NA | NA | TRBV6-6 | CASSLGQTSIEKLFF | TGTGCCAGCAGTCTCGGACAGACGTCCATTGAAAAACTGTTTTTT
TRBJ2-3 | NA | NA | TRBV3-1/TRBV3-2 | CASSRFTGIPDTQYF | TGTGCCAGCAGCCGTTTTACGGGGATCCCAGATACGCAGTATTTT
TRBJ1-2 | NA | NA | TRBV28 | CASKTHGTFGNYGYTF | TGTGCCAGCAAAACGCATGGGACTTTTGGGAACTATGGCTACACCTTC
TRBJ1-2 | NA | NA | TRBV29-1 | CSVEVITGHGYTF | TGCAGCGTTGAGGTGATAACAGGCCATGGCTACACCTTC
TRBJ1-1 | NA | NA | TRBV12-5 | CASGLATQGGTEAFF | TGTGCTAGTGGTTTGGCGACGCAGGGTGGCACTGAAGCTTTCTTT
TRBJ1-3 | NA | NA | TRBV24-1 | CATSDPTATGNTIYF | TGTGCCACCAGTGACCCGACAGCTACTGGAAACACCATATATTTT
TRBJ1-5 | NA | NA | TRBV7-2 | CASSLKDNLPQHF | TGTGCCAGCAGCTTAAAAGACAATTTGCCCCAGCATTTT
TRBJ1-2 | NA | TRBD1 | TRBV12-3/TRBV12-4 | CASSFGQGSGYTF | TGTGCCAGCAGTTTTGGACAGGGCAGCGGCTACACCTTC
TRBJ1-3 | NA | NA | TRBV4-2 | CASSQGGEAPGNTIYF | TGTGCCAGCAGCCAAGGGGGGGAGGCCCCGGGAAACACCATATATTTT
TRBJ2-5 | NA | NA | TRBV7-2 | CASSLNRGRETQYF | TGTGCCAGCAGCTTAAATAGGGGCAGGGAGACCCAGTACTTC
TRBJ2-5 | NA | NA | TRBV24-1 | CATSERVGTQETQYF | TGTGCCACCAGTGAACGGGTTGGCACCCAAGAGACCCAGTACTTC
TRBJ1-2 | once | TRBD1 | TRBV11-2 | CASSLDLGQATYGYTF | TGTGCCAGCAGCTTAGATCTGGGACAGGCGACCTATGGCTACACCTTC
TRBJ2-1 | NA | NA | TRBV5-1 | CASSLPRSSYNEQFF | TGCGCCAGCAGCTTGCCTAGAAGTTCCTACAATGAGCAGTTCTTC
TRBJ1-1 | NA | NA | TRBV12-3/TRBV12-4 | CASNLKGGKAFF | TGTGCCAGCAATCTAAAGGGGGGGAAAGCTTTCTTT
TRBJ1-3 | NA | NA | TRBV6-5 | CASSSAATIYF | TGTGCCAGTTCCAGTGCCGCCACCATATATTTT
TRBJ2-7 | NA | NA | TRBV5-1 | CASSPSLDEQYF | TGCGCCAGCAGCCCGAGCTTGGACGAGCAGTACTTC
TRBJ2-7 | once | TRBD2 | TRBV27 | CASTLAGSYEQYF | TGTGCCAGCACGCTAGCGGGTTCCTACGAGCAGTACTTC
TRBJ2-2 | NA | TRBD1 | TRBV27 | CASKSPGQVTGELFF | TGTGCCAGCAAGTCACCAGGACAGGTAACCGGGGAGCTGTTTTTT
TRBJ2-7 | NA | NA | TRBV15 | CATSRDWQYEQYF | TGTGCCACCAGCAGAGATTGGCAGTACGAGCAGTACTTC
TRBJ2-1 | NA | TRBD2 | TRBV15 | CATSRDLAGGQGEQFF | TGTGCCACCAGCAGAGATCTGGCGGGGGGGCAGGGTGAGCAGTTCTTC
TRBJ2-5 | NA | TRBD2 | TRBV24-1 | CATSDLKREASGETQYF | TGTGCCACCAGTGATTTGAAGCGGGAGGCCTCAGGGGAGACCCAGTACTTC
TRBJ1-2 | NA | NA | TRBV7-2 | CASSSPGHQKRDGYTF | TGTGCCAGCAGCTCACCGGGACATCAAAAAAGGGATGGCTACACCTTC
TRBJ1-5 | NA | NA | TRBV19 | CASSPTAVYSNQPQHF | TGTGCCAGTAGTCCTACCGCCGTATATAGCAATCAGCCCCAGCATTTT
TRBJ1-5 | NA | NA | TRBV28 | CASSSWAYQHF | TGTGCCAGCAGTTCTTGGGCCTACCAGCATTTT
TRBJ2-3 | few | TRBD2 | TRBV5-1 | CASSRGLAGDTDTQYF | TGCGCCAGCAGCCGAGGACTAGCGGGCGACACAGATACGCAGTATTTT
TRBJ1-3 | NA | NA | TRBV3-1/TRBV3-2 | CASSEQAGNTIYF | TGTGCCAGCAGCGAACAGGCCGGAAACACCATATATTTT
TRBJ1-4 | NA | TRBD1 | TRBV9 | CASSASGQGGEKLFF | TGTGCCAGCAGCGCCTCTGGGCAGGGGGGTGAAAAACTGTTTTTT
TRBJ1-2 | NA | NA | TRBV28 | CASSLLWQGRNYGYTF | TGTGCCAGCAGTTTATTATGGCAGGGGCGTAACTATGGCTACACCTTC
TRBJ2-5 | many | TRBD2 | TRBV3-1/TRBV3-2 | CASSQEVSLAGGFRETQYF | TGTGCCAGCAGCCAAGAAGTCTCCCTAGCGGGGGGGTTCCGAGAGACCCAGTACTTC
TRBJ2-7 | NA | TRBD2 | TRBV5-1 | CASSFGLAGNYEQYF | TGCGCCAGCAGCTTTGGACTAGCGGGGAACTACGAGCAGTACTTC
TRBJ1-4 | NA | TRBD1 | TRBV19 | CASSKPGTGGEKLFF | TGTGCCAGTAGTAAACCCGGGACAGGGGGCGAAAAACTGTTTTTT
TRBJ2-3 | NA | TRBD2 | TRBV7-3 | CASSLYPSGANTQYF | TGTGCCAGCAGCTTATATCCTAGCGGGGCTAATACGCAGTATTTT
TRBJ2-4 | NA | NA | TRBV5-6 | CASSLRQAKNIQYF | TGTGCCAGCAGCTTACGACAGGCTAAAAACATTCAGTACTTC
TRBJ1-2 | NA | NA | TRBV25-1 | CASRDYTGLGYTF | TGTGCCAGCAGGGATTATACAGGGTTAGGCTACACCTTC
TRBJ1-3 | NA | NA | TRBV28 | CASSEYRASSGNTIYF | TGTGCCAGCAGTGAGTACAGGGCGAGCTCTGGAAACACCATATATTTT
TRBJ1-5 | NA | NA | TRBV19 | CASRNSPNSNQPQHF | TGTGCCAGTAGGAACAGTCCTAATAGCAATCAGCCCCAGCATTTT
TRBJ2-2 | NA | NA | TRBV18 | CASSRAGTPTGELFF | TGTGCCAGCTCTCGAGCCGGGACTCCAACCGGGGAGCTGTTTTTT
TRBJ2-1 | once | TRBD2 | TRBV18 | CASSRTSGDNEQFF | TGTGCCAGCTCGCGGACTAGCGGAGACAATGAGCAGTTCTTC
TRBJ2-7 | NA | TRBD1 | TRBV6-5 | CASRDRDRGPYEQYF | TGTGCCAGCAGGGACCGGGACAGGGGCCCCTACGAGCAGTACTTC
TRBJ2-7 | once | NA | TRBV6-5 | CASSYAGTPNYEQYF | TGTGCCAGCAGTTACGCCGGGACACCAAATTACGAGCAGTACTTC
TRBJ1-3 | NA | NA | TRBV29-1 | CSADGGLLSGNTIYF | TGCAGCGCCGACGGTGGACTGCTCTCTGGAAACACCATATATTTT
TRBJ2-2 | NA | TRBD2 | TRBV5-1 | CASSLPGSGSGELFF | TGCGCCAGCAGCCTCCCAGGTAGCGGGTCCGGGGAGCTGTTTTTT
TRBJ1-5 | NA | NA | TRBV11-3 | CASSFRQYQPQHF | TGTGCCAGCAGCTTTAGACAGTATCAGCCCCAGCATTTT
TRBJ2-1 | few | TRBD2 | TRBV19 | CASSTRLAGGPKHNEQFF | TGTGCCAGTAGTACCAGACTAGCGGGAGGGCCGAAACACAATGAGCAGTTCTTC